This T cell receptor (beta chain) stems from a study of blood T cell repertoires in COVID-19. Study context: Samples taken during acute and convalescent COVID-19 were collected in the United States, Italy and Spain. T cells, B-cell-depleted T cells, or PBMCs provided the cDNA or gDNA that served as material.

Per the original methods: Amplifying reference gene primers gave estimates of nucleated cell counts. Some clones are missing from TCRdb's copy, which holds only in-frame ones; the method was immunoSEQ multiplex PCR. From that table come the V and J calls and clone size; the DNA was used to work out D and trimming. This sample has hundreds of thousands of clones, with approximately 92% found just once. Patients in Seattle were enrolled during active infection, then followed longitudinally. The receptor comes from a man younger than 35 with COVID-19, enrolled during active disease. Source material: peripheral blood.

CDR3 nucleotides: TGTGCCAGCAGCTTAGTCCCGGGTTATAGCACAGATACGCAGTATTTT. Amino acid sequence: CASSLVPGYSTDTQYF. The chain combines TRBV7-2 with TRBJ2-3, with D hard to call. V lost 1 base and J lost 0, with 11 bases in between. This CDR3 comprises 16 residues. CDR1 and CDR2 (germline): SGHTA, FQGNSA.